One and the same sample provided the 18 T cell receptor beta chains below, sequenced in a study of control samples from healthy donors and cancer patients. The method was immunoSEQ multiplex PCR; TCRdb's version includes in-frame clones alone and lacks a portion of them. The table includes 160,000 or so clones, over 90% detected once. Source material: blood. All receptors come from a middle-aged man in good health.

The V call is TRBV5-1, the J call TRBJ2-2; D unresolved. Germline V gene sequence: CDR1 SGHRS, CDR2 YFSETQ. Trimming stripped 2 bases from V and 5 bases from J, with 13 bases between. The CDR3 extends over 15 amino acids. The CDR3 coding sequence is TGCGCCAGCAGCTTAGGTCAGCAAGGAACCGGGGAGCTGTTTTTT. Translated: CASSLGQQGTGELFF.

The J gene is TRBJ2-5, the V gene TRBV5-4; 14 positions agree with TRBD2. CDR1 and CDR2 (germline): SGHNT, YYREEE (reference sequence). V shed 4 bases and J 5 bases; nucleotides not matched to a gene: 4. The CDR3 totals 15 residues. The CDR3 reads CASSGGLAGVETQYF. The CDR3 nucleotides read TGTGCCAGCAGCGGGGGACTAGCGGGAGTGGAGACCCAGTACTTC. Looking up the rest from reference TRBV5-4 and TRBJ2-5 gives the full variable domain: ETGVTQSPTHLIKTRGQQVTLRCSSQSGHNTVSWYQQALGQGPQFIFQYYREEENGRGNFPPRFSGLQFPNYSSELNVNALELDDSALYLCASSGGLAGVETQYFGPGTRLLVL.

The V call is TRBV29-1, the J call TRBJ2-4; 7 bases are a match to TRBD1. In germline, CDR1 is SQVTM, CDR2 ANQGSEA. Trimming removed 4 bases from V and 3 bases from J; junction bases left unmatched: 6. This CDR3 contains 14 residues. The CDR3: CSVAAGQVKNIQYF. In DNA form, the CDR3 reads TGCAGCGTTGCCGCTGGACAGGTCAAAAACATTCAGTACTTC.

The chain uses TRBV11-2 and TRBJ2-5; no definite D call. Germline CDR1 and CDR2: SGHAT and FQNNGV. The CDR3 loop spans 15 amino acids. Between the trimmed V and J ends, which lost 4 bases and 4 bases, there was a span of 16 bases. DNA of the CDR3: TGTGCCAGCAGCTCTCTCCCCTCTCCAGCAGAGACCCAGTACTTC. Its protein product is CASSSLPSPAETQYF.

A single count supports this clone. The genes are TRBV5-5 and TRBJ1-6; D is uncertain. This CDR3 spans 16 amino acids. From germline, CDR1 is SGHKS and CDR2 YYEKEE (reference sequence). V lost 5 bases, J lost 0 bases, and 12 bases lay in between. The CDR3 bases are TGTGCCAGCAGACCGAGGGTTAGCTCCTATAATTCACCCCTCCACTTT. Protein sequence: CASRPRVSSYNSPLHF. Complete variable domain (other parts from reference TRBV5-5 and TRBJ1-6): DAGVTQSPTHLIKTRGQQVTLRCSPISGHKSVSWYQQVLGQGPQFIFQYYEKEERGRGNFPDRFSARQFPNYSSELNVNALLLGDSALYLCASRPRVSSYNSPLHFGNGTRLTVT.

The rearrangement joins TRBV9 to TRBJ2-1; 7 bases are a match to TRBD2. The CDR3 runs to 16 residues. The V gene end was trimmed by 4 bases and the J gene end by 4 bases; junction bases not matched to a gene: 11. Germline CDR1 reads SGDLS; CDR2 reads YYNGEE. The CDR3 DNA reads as TGTGCCAGCAGCTCTAGTGGCGGAGCGGGGTACAATGAGCAGTTCTTC. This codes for CASSSSGGAGYNEQFF.

CDR3 loop: CASSSEGSRTQYF. The CDR3, as DNA: TGTGCCAGCAGCTCGGAAGGTTCCAGGACCCAGTACTTC. V is TRBV5-6 and J is TRBJ2-5; unclear D gene. Trimming stripped 3 bases from V and 7 bases from J, with 13 bases between. This CDR3 has 13 residues. Germline CDR1 reads SGHDT; CDR2 reads YYEEEE.

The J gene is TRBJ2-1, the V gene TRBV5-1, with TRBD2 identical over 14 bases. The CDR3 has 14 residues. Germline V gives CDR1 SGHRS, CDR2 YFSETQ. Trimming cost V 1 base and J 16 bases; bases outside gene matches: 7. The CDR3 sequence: CASSLSGLAGVLFF. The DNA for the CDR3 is TGCGCCAGCAGCTTGTCGGGACTAGCGGGAGTGCTTTTCTTC.

The CDR3 DNA reads as TGTGCCAGTAGTATCACATCGGGGAGAAACACCATATATTTT. It codes for CASSITSGRNTIYF. The chain joins TRBV19 to TRBJ1-3; no reliable D call. The CDR3 totals 14 residues. Germline lookup yields CDR1 LNHDA and CDR2 SQIVND (reference sequence). V was cut by 3 bases and J by 5 bases, with 11 bases left in between.

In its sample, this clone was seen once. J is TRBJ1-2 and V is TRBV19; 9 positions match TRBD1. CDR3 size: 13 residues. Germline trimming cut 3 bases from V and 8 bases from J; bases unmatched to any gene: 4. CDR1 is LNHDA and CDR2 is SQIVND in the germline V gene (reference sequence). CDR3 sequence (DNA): TGTGCCAGTAGTATGGGACAGGGCGTAGGCTACACCTTC. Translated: CASSMGQGVGYTF.

CDR3 sequence: CASSPTSGRAGELFF. CDR3 coding DNA: TGTGCCAGCAGCCCAACTAGCGGGAGGGCCGGGGAGCTGTTTTTT. The V gene is TRBV3-1 (or the pseudogene TRBV3-2), the J gene TRBJ2-2; 13 bases fit TRBD2. The CDR3 is 15 amino acids. Germline CDR1 is LGHDT and CDR2 is YNNKEL (reference sequence). V shed 4 bases and J 6 bases; nucleotides not matched to a gene: 2.

Here the CDR3 DNA reads TGTGCCAGCAGTCTGGGACAGAAGCAAGAGACCCAGTACTTC. It translates to CASSLGQKQETQYF. The chain is built from TRBV27 and TRBJ2-5; 7 positions agree with TRBD1. V gave up 5 bases and J gave up 2 bases; unmatched junction bases: 5. Germline V gene data show CDR1 as MNHEY and CDR2 as SMNVEV (reference sequence). The CDR3 runs 14 residues.

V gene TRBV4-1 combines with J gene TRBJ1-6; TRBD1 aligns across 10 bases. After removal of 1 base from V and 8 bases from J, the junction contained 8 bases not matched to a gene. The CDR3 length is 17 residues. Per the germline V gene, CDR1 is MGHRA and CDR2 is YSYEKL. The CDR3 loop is CASSQAPRQGADSPLHF. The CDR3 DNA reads TGCGCCAGCAGCCAAGCCCCCCGACAGGGGGCAGATTCACCCCTCCACTTT.

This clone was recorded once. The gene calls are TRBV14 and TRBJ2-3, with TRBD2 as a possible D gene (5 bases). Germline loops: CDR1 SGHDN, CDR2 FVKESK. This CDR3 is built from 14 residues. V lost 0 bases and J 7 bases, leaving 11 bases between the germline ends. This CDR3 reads CASSQDLDSNTQYF. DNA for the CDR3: TGTGCCAGCAGCCAAGATCTGGACTCAAATACGCAGTATTTT.

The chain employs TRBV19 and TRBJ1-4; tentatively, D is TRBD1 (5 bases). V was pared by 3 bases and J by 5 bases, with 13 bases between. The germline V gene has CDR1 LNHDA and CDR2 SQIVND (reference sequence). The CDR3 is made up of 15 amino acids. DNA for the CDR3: TGTGCCAGTAGTATCGGGGACTGGGAGAATGAAAAACTGTTTTTT. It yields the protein CASSIGDWENEKLFF.

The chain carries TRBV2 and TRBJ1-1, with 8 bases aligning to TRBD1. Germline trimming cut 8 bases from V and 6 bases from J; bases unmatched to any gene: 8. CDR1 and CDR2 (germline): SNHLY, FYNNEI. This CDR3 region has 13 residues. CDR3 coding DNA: TGTGCCAGCGTGTCAGGGGGCTTGGCTGAAGCTTTCTTT. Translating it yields CASVSGGLAEAFF.

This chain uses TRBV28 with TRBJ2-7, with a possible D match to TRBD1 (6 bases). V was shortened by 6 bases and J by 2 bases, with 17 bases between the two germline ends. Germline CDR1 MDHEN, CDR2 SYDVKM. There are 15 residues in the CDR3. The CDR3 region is CASRTTGLSAYEQYF. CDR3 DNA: TGTGCCAGCAGAACGACAGGATTGAGCGCCTACGAGCAGTACTTC.

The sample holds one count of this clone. The CDR3 nucleotides read TGTGCCAGCAGTTTGGGGACTAGCGGGAGAGGGGGTACGCAGTATTTT. The encoded protein is CASSLGTSGRGGTQYF. The V gene is TRBV28, the J gene TRBJ2-3; 14 bases fit TRBD2. The junction had 7 bases not matched to a gene; V was cut back by 3 bases and J by 8 bases. The CDR3 extends over 16 amino acids. Per germline, CDR1 MDHEN and CDR2 SYDVKM. Combining the CDR3 with reference TRBV28 and TRBJ2-3 gives the whole variable domain DVKVTQSSRYLVKRTGEKVFLECVQDMDHENMFWYRQDPGLGLRLIYFSYDVKMKEKGDIPEGYSVSREKKERFSLILESASTNQTSMYLCASSLGTSGRGGTQYFGPGTRLTVL.